A selection of T cell receptor beta chains follows, all from one sample in a study of T cell responses to AZD1222 COVID-19 vaccine. Sequencing used immunoSEQ multiplex PCR; TCRdb keeps in-frame clones, though not all of them. This table has 95,000 to 110,000 clones, roughly 88% appearing once. The source was peripheral blood, collected on day 0 of AZD1222 vaccination. Receptors were obtained from an adult in good health. CDR3s leave out the opening cysteine and the closing phenylalanine or tryptophan. D genes are given only for firm matches.

TRBV29-1	TRBD1	TRBJ2-3	SVARTGGADTQY
TRBV19	.	TRBJ2-7	ASSNGPKEY
TRBV6-5	.	TRBJ1-6	ASSLRARNSPLH
TRBV7-9	.	TRBJ2-3	ASPERGSTDTQY
TRBV7-2	TRBD1	TRBJ2-1	ASSFDRGSYNEQF
TRBV9	.	TRBJ2-1	ASSGPPGYDEQF
TRBV6-6	TRBD2	TRBJ2-7	ASRISGSGRDEQY
TRBV28	.	TRBJ1-2	ASSLGQALYGYT
TRBV6-2/TRBV6-3	TRBD1	TRBJ1-1	ASSYGDRGTEAF
TRBV4-3	.	TRBJ1-2	ASSQERNYGYT
TRBV5-4	.	TRBJ2-7	ASSLYEGGYEQY
TRBV6-2/TRBV6-3	.	TRBJ2-2	ASSYRWNTGELF
TRBV11-3	TRBD1	TRBJ2-7	ASSLEGTGRLGQY
TRBV28	.	TRBJ2-7	ASSLSGPEQY
TRBV12-5	.	TRBJ1-2	ASGMPGLPTGGYT
TRBV6-6	.	TRBJ2-5	ASSRTRRGGETQY
TRBV6-5	TRBD1	TRBJ1-2	ASSYTLTGGQYGYT
TRBV27	.	TRBJ1-3	ASSLEGGAGNTIY
TRBV7-2	.	TRBJ1-4	ASSLAGLSNEKLF
TRBV18	.	TRBJ1-5	ASSPDSYSNQPQH
TRBV7-2	TRBD1	TRBJ1-2	ASSADRGRGYGYT
TRBV20-1	.	TRBJ2-7	SASRQGGFYEQY
TRBV7-9	.	TRBJ1-5	ASSPGGTVNQPQH
TRBV19	.	TRBJ2-5	ASCPGSQETQY
TRBV30	.	TRBJ2-5	AWSVQETQY
TRBV11-2	.	TRBJ2-7	ASSRQVTYEQY
TRBV10-2	.	TRBJ1-2	ASSESVLDYGYT
TRBV7-9	.	TRBJ2-1	ASSPLDSYNEQF
TRBV6-5	.	TRBJ2-2	ASSYAEDTGELF
TRBV4-1	TRBD2	TRBJ2-3	ASSQGNSGATDTQY
TRBV18	TRBD2	TRBJ2-1	ASSRGTSVLNEQF
TRBV6-2/TRBV6-3	.	TRBJ1-1	ASSLSRQANTEAF
TRBV3-1/TRBV3-2	TRBD2	TRBJ2-1	ASSPLAGCSYNEQF
TRBV29-1	.	TRBJ2-7	SVVQGLAEQY
TRBV9	TRBD2	TRBJ2-5	ASSVVPSGKETQY